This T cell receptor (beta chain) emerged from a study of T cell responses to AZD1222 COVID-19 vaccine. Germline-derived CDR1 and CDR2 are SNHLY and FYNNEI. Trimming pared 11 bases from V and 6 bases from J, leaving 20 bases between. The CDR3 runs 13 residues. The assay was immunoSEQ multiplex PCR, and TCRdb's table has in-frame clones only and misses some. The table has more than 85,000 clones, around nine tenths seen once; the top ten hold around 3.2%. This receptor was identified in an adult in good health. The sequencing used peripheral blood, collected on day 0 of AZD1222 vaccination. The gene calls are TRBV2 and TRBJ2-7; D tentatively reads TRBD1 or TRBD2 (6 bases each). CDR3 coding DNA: TGTGCCGGCAAACAGGGATCCGGGGGCGAGCAGTACTTC. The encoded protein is CAGKQGSGGEQYF.